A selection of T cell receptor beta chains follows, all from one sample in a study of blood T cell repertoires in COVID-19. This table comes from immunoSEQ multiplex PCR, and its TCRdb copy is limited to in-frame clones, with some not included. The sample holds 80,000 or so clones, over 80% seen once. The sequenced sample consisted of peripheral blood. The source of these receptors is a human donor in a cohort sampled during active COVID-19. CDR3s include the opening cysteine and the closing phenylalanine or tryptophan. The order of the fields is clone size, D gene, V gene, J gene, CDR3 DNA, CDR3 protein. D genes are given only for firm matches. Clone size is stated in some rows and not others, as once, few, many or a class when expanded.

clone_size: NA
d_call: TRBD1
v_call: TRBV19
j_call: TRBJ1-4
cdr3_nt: TGTGCCAGTAGAGGACAGGGTGGAAGTGAAAAACTGTTTTTT
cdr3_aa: CASRGQGGSEKLFF

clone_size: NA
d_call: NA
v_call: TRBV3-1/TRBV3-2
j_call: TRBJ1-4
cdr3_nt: TGTGCCAGCGGAACTTTAGGGACAGAAAAACTGTTTTTT
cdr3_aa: CASGTLGTEKLFF

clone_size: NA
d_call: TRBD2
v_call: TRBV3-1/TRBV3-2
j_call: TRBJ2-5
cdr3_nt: TGTGCCAGCAGCTTTAGTAGCGGGGGCCAAGAGACCCAGTACTTC
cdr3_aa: CASSFSSGGQETQYF

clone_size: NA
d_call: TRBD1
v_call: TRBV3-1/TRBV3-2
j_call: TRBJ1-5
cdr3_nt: TGTGCCAGCAGCCAAGGTACTACAGGGGGTAGCAATCAGCCCCAGCATTTT
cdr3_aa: CASSQGTTGGSNQPQHF

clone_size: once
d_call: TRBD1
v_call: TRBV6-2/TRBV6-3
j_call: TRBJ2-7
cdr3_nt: TGTGCCAGCAGTCCGACAGGGAAAGGGTTTCGAACCCAGGTCTACGAGCAGTACTTC
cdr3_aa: CASSPTGKGFRTQVYEQYF

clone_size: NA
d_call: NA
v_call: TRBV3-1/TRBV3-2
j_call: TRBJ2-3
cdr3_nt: TGTGCCAGCAGCCAAGACGCCAGGGGTGGTGCAGATACGCAGTATTTT
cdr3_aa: CASSQDARGGADTQYF

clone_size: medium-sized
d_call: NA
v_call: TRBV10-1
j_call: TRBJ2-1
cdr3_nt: TGCGCCAGCAGTGACTTTACGGGTGAAGCTAACAATGAGCAGTTCTTC
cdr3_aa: CASSDFTGEANNEQFF

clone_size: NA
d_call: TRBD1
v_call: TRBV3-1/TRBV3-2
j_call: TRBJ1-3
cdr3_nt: TGTGCCAGCAGCCAAGTGGACAGGGGGCCTGCTGGAAACACCATATATTTT
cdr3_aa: CASSQVDRGPAGNTIYF

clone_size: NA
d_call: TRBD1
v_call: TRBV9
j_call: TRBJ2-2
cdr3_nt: TGTGCCAGCAGCGTAGAGGGACAGGGGGCCGGGGAGCTGTTTTTT
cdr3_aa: CASSVEGQGAGELFF

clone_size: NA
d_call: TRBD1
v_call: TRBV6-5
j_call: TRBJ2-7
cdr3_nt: TGTGCCAGCACCTCCCGGGACAGATCCTACGAGCAGTACTTC
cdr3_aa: CASTSRDRSYEQYF

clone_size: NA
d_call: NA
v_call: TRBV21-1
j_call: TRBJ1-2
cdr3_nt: TGTGCCAGCAGCAAAGTGAGGCCCGCGGGGGGCTACACCTTC
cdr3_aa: CASSKVRPAGGYTF

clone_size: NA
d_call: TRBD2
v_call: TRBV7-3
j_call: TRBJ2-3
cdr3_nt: TGTGCCAGCAGCTTAAAGCCCAGCGGGGGGCCGCTACCCCCAACAGATACGCAGTATTTT
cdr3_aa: CASSLKPSGGPLPPTDTQYF

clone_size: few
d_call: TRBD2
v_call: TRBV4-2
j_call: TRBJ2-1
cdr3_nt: TGTGCCAGCAGCAAGGTAGCGGGAGGCAATGAGCAGTTCTTC
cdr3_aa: CASSKVAGGNEQFF

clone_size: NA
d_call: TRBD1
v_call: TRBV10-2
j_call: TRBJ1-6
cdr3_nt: TGCGCCAGCAGAGACAGGGGTTCACCCCTCCACTTT
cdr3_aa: CASRDRGSPLHF

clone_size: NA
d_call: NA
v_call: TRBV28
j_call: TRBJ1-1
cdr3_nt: TGTGCCAGCAGCACTCTCACGAACACTGAAGCTTTCTTT
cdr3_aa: CASSTLTNTEAFF

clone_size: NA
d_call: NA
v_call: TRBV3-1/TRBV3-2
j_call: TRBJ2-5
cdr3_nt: TGTGCCAGCAGCCCGACCGGGTCAGAGACCCAGTACTTC
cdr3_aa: CASSPTGSETQYF

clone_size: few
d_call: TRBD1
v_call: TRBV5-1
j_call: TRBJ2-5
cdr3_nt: TGCGCCAGCAGCCCGCAGACAGGGCCTCAAGAGACCCAGTACTTC
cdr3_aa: CASSPQTGPQETQYF

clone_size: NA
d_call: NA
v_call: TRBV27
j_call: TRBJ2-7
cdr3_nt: TGTGCCAGCAGTTCCCGCGGAGCGGGCGAGCAGTACTTC
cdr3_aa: CASSSRGAGEQYF

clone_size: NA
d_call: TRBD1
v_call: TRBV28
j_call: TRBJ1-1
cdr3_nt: TGTGCCAGCAGTTTGTGGGGCAGGGGGCGTTTCACTGAAGCTTTCTTT
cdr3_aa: CASSLWGRGRFTEAFF

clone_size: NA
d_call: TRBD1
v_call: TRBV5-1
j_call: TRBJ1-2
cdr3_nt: TGCGCCAGCAGCTTCCTATCTGGACAGGGGGCCTATGGCTACACCTTC
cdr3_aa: CASSFLSGQGAYGYTF

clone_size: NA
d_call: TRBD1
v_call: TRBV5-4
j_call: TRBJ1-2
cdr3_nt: TGTGCCAGCCGGTTGGGACAGGGGTTGAACTATGGCTACACCTTC
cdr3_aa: CASRLGQGLNYGYTF

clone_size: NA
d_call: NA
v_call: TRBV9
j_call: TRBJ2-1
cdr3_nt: TGTGCCAGCAGCGTGGGTCGCGGGTCCTACAATGAGCAGTTCTTC
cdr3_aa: CASSVGRGSYNEQFF

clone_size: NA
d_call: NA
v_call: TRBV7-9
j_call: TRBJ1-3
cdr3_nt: TGTGCCAGCAGCTTATTAATCTCGGGATCCTCTGGAAACACCATATATTTT
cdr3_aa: CASSLLISGSSGNTIYF

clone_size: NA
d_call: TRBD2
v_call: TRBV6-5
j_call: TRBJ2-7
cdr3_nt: TGTGCCAGCGAGAACGGACTAGCGGGCGCCTACGAGCAGTACTTC
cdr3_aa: CASENGLAGAYEQYF

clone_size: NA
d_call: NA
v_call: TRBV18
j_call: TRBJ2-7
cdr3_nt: TGTGCCAGCTCACCGTCGACAGACTACGAGCAGTACTTC
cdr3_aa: CASSPSTDYEQYF

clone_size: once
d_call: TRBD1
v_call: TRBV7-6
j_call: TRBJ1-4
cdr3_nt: TGTGCCAGCAGCCCACAGGGGGCCGGTGGTGAAAAACTGTTTTTT
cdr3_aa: CASSPQGAGGEKLFF

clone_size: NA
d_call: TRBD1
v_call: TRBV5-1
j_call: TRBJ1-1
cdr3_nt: TGCGCCAGCAGCAAAGGGGACAGGGTTACTGAAGCTTTCTTT
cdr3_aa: CASSKGDRVTEAFF

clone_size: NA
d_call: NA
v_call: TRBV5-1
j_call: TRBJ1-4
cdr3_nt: TGCGCCAGCAGCGCGGGGACTCTGGGGAATGAAAAACTGTTTTTT
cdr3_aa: CASSAGTLGNEKLFF

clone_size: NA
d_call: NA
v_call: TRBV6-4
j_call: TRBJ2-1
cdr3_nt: TGTGCCAGCAGTGACTCGAGTGTTCAATCTCACGATGAGCAGTTCTTC
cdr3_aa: CASSDSSVQSHDEQFF

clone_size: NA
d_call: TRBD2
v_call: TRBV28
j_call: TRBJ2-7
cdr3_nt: TGTGCGGCGGGGGGCCCCCCCTACGAGCAGTACTTC
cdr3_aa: CAAGGPPYEQYF

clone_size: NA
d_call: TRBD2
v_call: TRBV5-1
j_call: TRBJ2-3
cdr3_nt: TGCGCCAGCAGCCTAGCGGGGGTGCCAGCAGATACGCAGTATTTT
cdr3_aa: CASSLAGVPADTQYF